This T cell receptor (beta chain) is drawn from a study of T cell clonotyping in hematopoietic cell transplantation. Study in general: Pretransplant recipient samples were taken after cytoreduction.

Method: immunoSEQ multiplex PCR; TCRdb's copy keeps in-frame clones and lacks some. The sample holds about 10,000 clones, around 90% seen once. This CDR3 has 16 amino acids. CDR1 SGHNT and CDR2 YYREEE come from the germline V gene (reference sequence). V shed 2 bases and J shed 3 bases, with 17 bases lying between them. General observations from the study: At the given depth, recipient repertoires were over 95% de novo clonotypes. Without cell sorting, CD4 versus CD8 contributions remain unresolved. Pathologically expanded recipient clonotypes increased progressively from day 30 to day 180 as diversity fell.

Time point described: recipient sample about 28 days before transplant, after cytoreduction. Concerning this clone itself: As yet, its antigen is unknown.

V is TRBV5-4 and J is TRBJ1-2; D unclear. Sequencing was performed on peripheral blood mononuclear cells, taken before stem cell transplant. This clonotype originated in a woman aged 45-65 years with chronic myeloid leukemia. Some clones in this sample may be carry-over from other donors' samples. In DNA form, the CDR3 reads TGTGCCAGCAGCTTTCGCCGGAGCCTAAGTTACTATGGCTACACCTTC. This sequence encodes CASSFRRSLSYYGYTF.